This T cell receptor beta chain was sequenced for a study of OX40 agonist ivuxolimab in advanced cancers. CDR3 size: 16 residues. V dropped 5 bases and J dropped 4 bases, with 20 bases sitting between them. Germline V lookup: CDR1 SGHTA, CDR2 FQGNSA. Clones were read by immunoSEQ multiplex PCR, and TCRdb kept only the in-frame ones, dropping some. Here the sample spans 70,000 to 80,000 clones, about 89% being singletons. The sequences come from CD4+ or CD8+ T cells sorted from blood, collected in a trial of the OX40 agonist ivuxolimab. V gene TRBV7-2 combines with J gene TRBJ1-1, with D unresolved. This receptor was obtained from an adult with an advanced solid tumor such as melanoma, head and neck, liver or kidney cancer. For the CDR3, the DNA is TGTGCCAGCAGCGTCGGGAGGGTATATCGAGGCACTGAAGCTTTCTTT. This translates into CASSVGRVYRGTEAFF.